This is a list of T cell receptor beta chains from one sample in a study of cytomegalovirus exposure and HLA in healthy donors. The protocol was immunoSEQ multiplex PCR, while the TCRdb copy is restricted to in-frame clones and leaves out a portion. The sample yields about 120,000 clones, approximately 87% seen once. What was sequenced was PBMCs. Receptors were obtained from a woman in her twenties or thirties in good health and CMV-seronegative. Each CDR3 is given with its conserved first and last residue. A D gene is named only where the DNA matches it firmly. The size entry is marked missing in some rows and otherwise reads once, few, many or a size class.

clone_size j_call v_call d_call cdr3_nt cdr3_aa
few TRBJ1-2 TRBV4-3 . TGCGCCAGCAGCCAATCCCAACAGGGTCGCTACACCTTC CASSQSQQGRYTF
. TRBJ1-1 TRBV5-6 . TGTGCCAGCAGCTTGGTACGGCGGGGAGCTTTCTTT CASSLVRRGAFF
. TRBJ2-3 TRBV5-8 TRBD2 TGTGCCAGCAGCTTGTCGGGACTAGCCACAGATACGCAGTATTTT CASSLSGLATDTQYF
. TRBJ2-5 TRBV11-3 . TGTGCCAGCAGCTCCCACCTAGGTCCCGGGACACCCCAAGAGACCCAGTACTTC CASSSHLGPGTPQETQYF
many TRBJ2-3 TRBV6-4 . TGTGCCAGCAGTGCGGGGGGCACAGATACGCAGTATTTT CASSAGGTDTQYF
. TRBJ2-7 TRBV6-5 . TGTGCCAGCAGTTACCACTCGTTGGGAGCAGAGCAGTACTTC CASSYHSLGAEQYF
. TRBJ1-1 TRBV4-1 TRBD1 TGCGCCAGCAGCCAAGCAACAGGGGGGATGAACACTGAAGCTTTCTTT CASSQATGGMNTEAFF
. TRBJ1-2 TRBV19 TRBD1 TGTGCCAGTAAATATGGGACAGGGATGGATGGCTACACCTTC CASKYGTGMDGYTF
. TRBJ1-2 TRBV28 TRBD1 TGTGCCAGCAGGGGGACAGGGTCCACCTCGACATCGGGGTATGGCTACACCTTC CASRGTGSTSTSGYGYTF
. TRBJ2-1 TRBV11-2 . TGTGCCAGCAGCGGACTACTGAGGAATGAGCAGTTCTTC CASSGLLRNEQFF
. TRBJ2-7 TRBV7-9 TRBD2 TGTGCCAGCAGCTTAGGGGCTCGCGAGCGGGGGGCATACGAGCAGTACTTC CASSLGARERGAYEQYF
. TRBJ2-5 TRBV6-5 . TGTGCCAGCAGTCGTACGCACAGGGAGCAAGAGACCCAGTACTTC CASSRTHREQETQYF
. TRBJ1-2 TRBV6-5 TRBD1 TGTGCCACCCTAATGGAAGGGGGCGTCTATGGCTACACCTTC CATLMEGGVYGYTF
. TRBJ1-2 TRBV18 TRBD1 TGTGCCAGCTCACCGCAGGGGGACTATGGCTACACCTTC CASSPQGDYGYTF
once TRBJ2-5 TRBV11-3 . TGTGCCAGCAGCCGGCTCCCAGGGATGGAGGAGACCCAGTACTTC CASSRLPGMEETQYF
. TRBJ1-6 TRBV4-3 TRBD1 TGCGCCAGCAGCCGCCGAAGAGGGCAGGGGGCAAAGGATTCACCCCTCCACTTT CASSRRRGQGAKDSPLHF
. TRBJ1-4 TRBV6-1 . TGTGCCAGCAGTGTTAACAGGCCAAATGAAAAACTGTTTTTT CASSVNRPNEKLFF
. TRBJ1-4 TRBV5-6 . TGTGCCAGCAGCTTATTACAGGGAAATGAAAAACTGTTTTTT CASSLLQGNEKLFF